This T cell receptor beta chain emerged from a study of graft-versus-host responses after intestinal transplantation. In the study overall: Every transplant recipient was induced with anti-thymocyte globulin, then maintained on tacrolimus and steroids for two to four years. Study-wide results and caveats: Allografts from individuals with graft-donor T cell macrochimerism displayed high graft-versus-host to host-versus-graft clonal ratios.

The authors plated around 200,000 CFSE-labeled responder cells with around 200,000 irradiated, violet-dye-labeled stimulator cells. There are 15 residues in the CDR3. The germline V gene encodes CDR1 KGHSH and CDR2 LQKENI. V gave up 5 bases and J gave up 6 bases; unmatched junction bases: 9. Libraries were prepared by immunoSEQ multiplex PCR; TCRdb keeps only in-frame clonotypes and omits some of them. This table holds approximately 22,000 clones, around 44% found once. This TCR derives from a human patient who received an intestinal transplant. The sequencing used alloreactive CD4+ T cells from a mixed lymphocyte reaction culture, collected before intestinal transplant. Specified subset: CFSE-low proliferating T cells sorted from approximately six-day pre-transplant mixed lymphocyte reaction (GvH or HvG direction). The chain has TRBV18 and TRBJ1-5; TRBD1 matches 8 bases. CDR3 loop: CASSFGQGNGQPQHF. CDR3 sequence (DNA): TGTGCCAGCTCATTCGGACAGGGTAATGGTCAGCCCCAGCATTTT.